This record looks at one T cell receptor (beta chain) sequence and its context. Its antigen has not been determined. The record has no base qualities; no much larger clone is one base away. The sample comes from a study of OX40 agonist ivuxolimab in advanced cancers. About the study as a whole: Ivuxolimab was an agonistic, fully human IgG2 monoclonal antibody directed against OX40 (CD134), a costimulatory receptor. Intravenous ivuxolimab was administered to patients every 2 weeks at six dose levels: 0.01, 0.1, 0.3, 1.5, 3 and 10 mg/kg. Of the 50 or so patients in dose escalation, some 19 had hepatocellular carcinoma, about 15 had melanoma, 9 had renal cell carcinoma and 9 had head and neck cancer. In the dose-escalation cohort, approximately 80% of patients were male, and the mean age was approximately 60 years with a range of roughly 20 to 85. Prior anti-PD-1, anti-PD-L1 or anti-CTLA-4 therapy was permitted, and roughly two fifths of dose-escalation patients had received checkpoint inhibitors. Partial responses were achieved by three dose-escalation patients, of whom one had hepatocellular carcinoma and two had cutaneous melanoma. Peripheral TCRbeta sequencing was intended to test whether TCR sequence diversity was altered and clonal T-cell expansion was caused by ivuxolimab. The paper describes the monotherapy dose-escalation part (N of about 50 patients) of the phase I trial of ivuxolimab.

The trial excluded patients who had a history of autoimmune disease or who were on systemic immunosuppression. Peripheral blood for TCR sequencing was collected from all dose cohorts at baseline, on cycle 4 day 1, and on cycle 7 day 1. Samples were obtained from an open-label, multicenter, first-in-human phase I dose-escalation trial of ivuxolimab. Adults with locally advanced or metastatic head and neck squamous cell, hepatocellular, melanoma or renal cell carcinoma were enrolled in the trial. CD4+ and CD8+ T cells were sorted separately from peripheral blood before TCR sequencing. Study-wide findings and limitations: In partial responders in the 0.1-3.0 mg/kg groups, normalized peripheral clonal expansion was found to be among the lowest, especially among CD8+ T cells. Which antigens the clonally expanded peripheral T cells were specific for was not determined. Low levels of normalized T-cell clonal expansion were also shown by some nonresponding patients. After ivuxolimab, more expanded clones were found on average in CD8+ T cells than in CD4+ T cells. At doses of 0.1 to 3.0 mg/kg, clonal expansion of both CD4+ and CD8+ blood T cells was observed from baseline to week 6.

Trimming takes 1 base off V and 3 bases off J; junction bases not matched to a gene: 1. The CDR3, cysteine through phenylalanine, is 14 amino acids long. Of all the DNA, just the CDR3 is kept, 42 bases in frame from base 1. CDR1 and CDR2 are drawn from the germline V gene: SGHTA, FQGNSA. For sequencing of the TCRbeta CDR3 region, genomic DNA was extracted from the sorted cells. The immunoSEQ Assay was used for sequencing of TCRbeta CDR3 regions. Held by TCRdb, this immuneACCESS table contains in-frame sequences only and omits some clones. Under half of the omission traces to an unresolved V gene where checked; the cause of the rest is unknown. This sample gives tens of thousands of clones in total; more than 85% of them show up just once. Of the sample, 0.85% to 1.4% is held by the ten largest clones.

The source of this sequence is an adult with an advanced solid tumor such as melanoma, head and neck, liver or kidney cancer. Here the sequenced sample was CD4+ or CD8+ T cells sorted from blood, taken in a trial of the OX40 agonist ivuxolimab. The chain employs TRBV7-2 and TRBJ1-1; 8 bases in the middle match TRBD1. The DNA is TGTGCCAGCAGCTTAGACAGGGGGGACACTGAAGCTTTCTTT. Protein translation: CASSLDRGDTEAFF.